This note documents a single T cell receptor beta chain sequence. The data stem from a study of cytomegalovirus exposure and HLA in healthy donors. The CDR3 is 16 amino acids. Germline CDR1 and CDR2: MGHRA and YSYEKL. V was clipped by 0 bases and J by 5 bases; unmatched bases: 6. The protocol was immunoSEQ multiplex PCR, while the TCRdb copy is restricted to in-frame clones and leaves out a portion. The sample has roughly 200,000 clones; roughly nine tenths are singletons. Material for sequencing was PBMCs. This rearrangement joins TRBV4-1 to TRBJ2-5; 10 bases line up with TRBD1. This sequence was found in a man aged 25 to 45 in good health and CMV-seropositive. CDR3 bases: TGCGCCAGCAGCCAAGATCGGGACAGGGGTTCGGAGACCCAGTACTTC. Amino acids: CASSQDRDRGSETQYF.